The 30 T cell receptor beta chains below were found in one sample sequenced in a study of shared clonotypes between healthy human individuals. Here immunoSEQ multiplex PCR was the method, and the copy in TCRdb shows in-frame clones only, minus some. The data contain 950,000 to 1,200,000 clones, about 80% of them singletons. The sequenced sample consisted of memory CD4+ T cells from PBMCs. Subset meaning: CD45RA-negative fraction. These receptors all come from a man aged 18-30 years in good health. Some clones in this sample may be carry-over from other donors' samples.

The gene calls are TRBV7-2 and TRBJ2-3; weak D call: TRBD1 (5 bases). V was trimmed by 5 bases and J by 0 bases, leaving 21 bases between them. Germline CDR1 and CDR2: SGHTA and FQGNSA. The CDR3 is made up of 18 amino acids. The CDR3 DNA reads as TGTGCCAGCAGCGCCCCCTGGGGCGGAGTGACTAGCACAGATACGCAGTATTTT. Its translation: CASSAPWGGVTSTDTQYF.

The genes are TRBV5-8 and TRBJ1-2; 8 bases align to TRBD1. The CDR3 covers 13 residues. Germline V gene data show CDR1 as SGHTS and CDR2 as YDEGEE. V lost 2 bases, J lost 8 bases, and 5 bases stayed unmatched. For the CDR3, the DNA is TGTGCCAGCAGCTTTCTACAGGGGGTCGGCTACACCTTC. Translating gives CASSFLQGVGYTF.

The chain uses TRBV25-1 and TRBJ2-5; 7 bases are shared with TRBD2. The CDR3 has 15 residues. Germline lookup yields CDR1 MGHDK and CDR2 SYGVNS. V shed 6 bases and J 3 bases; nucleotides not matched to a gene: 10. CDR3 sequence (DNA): TGTGCCAGCAGCGCAGCCCGGGGGGTGGAAGAGACCCAGTACTTC. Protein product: CASSAARGVEETQYF.

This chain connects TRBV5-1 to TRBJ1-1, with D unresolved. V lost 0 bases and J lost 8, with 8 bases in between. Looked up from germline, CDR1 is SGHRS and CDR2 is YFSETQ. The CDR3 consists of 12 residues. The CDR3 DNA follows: TGCGCCAGCAGCTTGGATTTGTCGGAAGCTTTCTTT. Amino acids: CASSLDLSEAFF.

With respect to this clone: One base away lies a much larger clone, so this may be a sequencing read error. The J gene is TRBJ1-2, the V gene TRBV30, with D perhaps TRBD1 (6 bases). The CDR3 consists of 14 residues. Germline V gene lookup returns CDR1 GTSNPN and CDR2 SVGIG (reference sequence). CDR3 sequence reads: CASRGGAPNYVYTF. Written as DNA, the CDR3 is TGTGCCTCCCGGGGGGGGGCTCCTAACTATGTCTACACCTTC.

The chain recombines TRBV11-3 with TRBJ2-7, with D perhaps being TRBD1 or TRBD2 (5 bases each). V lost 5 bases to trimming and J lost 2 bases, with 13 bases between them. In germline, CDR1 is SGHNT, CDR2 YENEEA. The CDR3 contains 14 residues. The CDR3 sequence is CASSPRGGAYEQYF. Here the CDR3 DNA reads TGTGCCAGCAGCCCCCGGGGCGGCGCCTACGAGCAGTACTTC.

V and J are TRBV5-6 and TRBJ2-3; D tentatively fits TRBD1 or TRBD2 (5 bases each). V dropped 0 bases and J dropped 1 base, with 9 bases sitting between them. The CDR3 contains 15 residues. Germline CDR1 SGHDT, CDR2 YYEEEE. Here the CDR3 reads CASSLGPGRTDTQYF. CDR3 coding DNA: TGTGCCAGCAGCTTGGGACCGGGACGCACAGATACGCAGTATTTT.

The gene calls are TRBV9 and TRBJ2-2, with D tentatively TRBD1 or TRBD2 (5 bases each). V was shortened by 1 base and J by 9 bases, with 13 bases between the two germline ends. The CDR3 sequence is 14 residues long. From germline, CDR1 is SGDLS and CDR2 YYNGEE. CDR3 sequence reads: CASSVSPRDRELFF. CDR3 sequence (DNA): TGTGCCAGCAGCGTAAGTCCCAGGGACCGGGAGCTGTTTTTT.

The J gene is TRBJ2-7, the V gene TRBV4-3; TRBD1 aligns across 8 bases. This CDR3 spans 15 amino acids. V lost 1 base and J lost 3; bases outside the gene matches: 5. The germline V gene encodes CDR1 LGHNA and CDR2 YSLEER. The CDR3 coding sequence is TGCGCCAGCAGCCAAGTGTTACAGGGGGGCTACGAGCAGTACTTC. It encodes CASSQVLQGGYEQYF.

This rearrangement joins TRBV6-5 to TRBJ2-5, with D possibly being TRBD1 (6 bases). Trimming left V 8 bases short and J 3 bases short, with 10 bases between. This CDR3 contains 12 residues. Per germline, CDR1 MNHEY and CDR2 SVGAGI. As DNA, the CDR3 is TGTGCCAGCCAGAACAGGGAAGAGACCCAGTACTTC. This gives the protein CASQNREETQYF.

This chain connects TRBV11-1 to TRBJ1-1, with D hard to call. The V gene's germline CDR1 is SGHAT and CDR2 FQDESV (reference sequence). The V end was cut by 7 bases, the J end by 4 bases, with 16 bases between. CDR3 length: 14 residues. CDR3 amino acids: CASTIHADGTEAFF. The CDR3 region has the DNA TGTGCCAGCACCATCCATGCGGACGGCACTGAAGCTTTCTTT.

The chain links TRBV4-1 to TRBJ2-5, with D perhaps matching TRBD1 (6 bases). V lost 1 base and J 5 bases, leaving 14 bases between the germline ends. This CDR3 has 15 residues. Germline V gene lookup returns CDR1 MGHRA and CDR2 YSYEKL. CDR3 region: CASSQVDRPQETQYF. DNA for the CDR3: TGCGCCAGCAGCCAAGTCGACAGGCCTCAGGAGACCCAGTACTTC.

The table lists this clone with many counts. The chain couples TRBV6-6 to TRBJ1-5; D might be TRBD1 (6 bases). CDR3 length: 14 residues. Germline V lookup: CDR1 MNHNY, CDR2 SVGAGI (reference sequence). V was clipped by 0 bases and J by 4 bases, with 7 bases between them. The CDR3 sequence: CASSYSQGNQPQHF. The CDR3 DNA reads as TGTGCCAGCAGTTACTCCCAGGGGAATCAGCCCCAGCATTTT.

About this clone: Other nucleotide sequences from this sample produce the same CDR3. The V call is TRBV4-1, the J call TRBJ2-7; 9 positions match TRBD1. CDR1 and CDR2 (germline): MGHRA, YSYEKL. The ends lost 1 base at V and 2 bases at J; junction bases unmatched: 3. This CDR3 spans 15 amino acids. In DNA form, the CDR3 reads TGCGCCAGCAGCCAAGGGGACAGGGTCCCCTACGAGCAGTACTTC. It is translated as CASSQGDRVPYEQYF.

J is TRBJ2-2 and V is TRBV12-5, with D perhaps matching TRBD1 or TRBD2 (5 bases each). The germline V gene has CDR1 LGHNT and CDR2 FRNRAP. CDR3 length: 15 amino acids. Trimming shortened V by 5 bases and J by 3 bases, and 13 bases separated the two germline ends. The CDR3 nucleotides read TGTGCTAGTGGTCCCCGGGACGGGGACACCGGGGAGCTGTTTTTT. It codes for CASGPRDGDTGELFF.

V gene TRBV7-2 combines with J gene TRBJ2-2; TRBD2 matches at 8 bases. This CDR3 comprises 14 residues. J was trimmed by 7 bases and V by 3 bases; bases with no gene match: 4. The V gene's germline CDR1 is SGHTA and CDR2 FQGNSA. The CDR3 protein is CASSFKAGVGELFF. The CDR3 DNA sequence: TGTGCCAGCAGCTTTAAAGCGGGAGTCGGGGAGCTGTTTTTT.

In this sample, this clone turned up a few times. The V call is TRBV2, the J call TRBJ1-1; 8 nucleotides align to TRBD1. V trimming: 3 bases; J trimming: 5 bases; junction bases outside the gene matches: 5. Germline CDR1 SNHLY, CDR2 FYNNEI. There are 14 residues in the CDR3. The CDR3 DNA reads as TGTGCCAGCAGTGAGGGCAGGGGGCCAACTGAAGCTTTCTTT. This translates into CASSEGRGPTEAFF. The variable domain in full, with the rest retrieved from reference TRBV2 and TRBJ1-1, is EPEVTQTPSHQVTQMGQEVILRCVPISNHLYFYWYRQILGQKVEFLVSFYNNEISEKSEIFDDQFSVERPDGSNFTLKIRSTKLEDSAMYFCASSEGRGPTEAFFGQGTRLTVV.

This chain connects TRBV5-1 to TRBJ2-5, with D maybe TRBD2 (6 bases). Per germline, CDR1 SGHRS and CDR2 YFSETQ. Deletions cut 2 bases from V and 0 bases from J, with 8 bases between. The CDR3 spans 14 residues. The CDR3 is CASSFAGHQETQYF. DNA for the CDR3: TGCGCCAGCAGCTTTGCGGGACACCAAGAGACCCAGTACTTC.

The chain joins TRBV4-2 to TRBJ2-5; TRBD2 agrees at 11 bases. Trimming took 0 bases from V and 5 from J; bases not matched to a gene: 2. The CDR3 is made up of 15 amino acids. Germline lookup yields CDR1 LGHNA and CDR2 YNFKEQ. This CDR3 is CASSQEASGRETQYF. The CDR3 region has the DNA TGTGCCAGCAGCCAAGAGGCTAGCGGGAGGGAGACCCAGTACTTC.

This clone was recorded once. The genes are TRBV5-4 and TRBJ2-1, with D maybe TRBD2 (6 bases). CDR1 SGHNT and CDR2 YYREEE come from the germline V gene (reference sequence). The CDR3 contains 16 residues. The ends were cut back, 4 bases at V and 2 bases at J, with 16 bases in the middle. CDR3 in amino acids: CASSPGGDGAYNEQFF. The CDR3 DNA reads TGTGCCAGCAGCCCTGGCGGGGATGGTGCCTACAATGAGCAGTTCTTC.

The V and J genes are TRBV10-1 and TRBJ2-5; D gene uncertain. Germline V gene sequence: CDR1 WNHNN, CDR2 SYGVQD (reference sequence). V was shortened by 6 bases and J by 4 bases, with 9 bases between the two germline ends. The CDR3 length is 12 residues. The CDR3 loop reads CASSGAGETQYF. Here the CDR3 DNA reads TGCGCCAGCAGCGGAGCTGGAGAGACCCAGTACTTC.

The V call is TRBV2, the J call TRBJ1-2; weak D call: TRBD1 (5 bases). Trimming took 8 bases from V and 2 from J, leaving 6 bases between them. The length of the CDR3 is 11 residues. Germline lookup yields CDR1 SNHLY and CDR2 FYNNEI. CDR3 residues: CASGGNYGYTF. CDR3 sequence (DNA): TGTGCCAGCGGGGGGAACTATGGCTACACCTTC.

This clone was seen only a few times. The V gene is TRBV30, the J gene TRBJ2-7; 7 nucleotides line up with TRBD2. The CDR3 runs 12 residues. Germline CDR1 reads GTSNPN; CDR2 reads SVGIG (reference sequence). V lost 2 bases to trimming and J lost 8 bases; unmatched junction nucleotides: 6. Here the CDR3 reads CAWSKGRVKQYF. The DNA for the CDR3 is TGTGCCTGGAGTAAAGGGAGGGTCAAGCAGTACTTC.

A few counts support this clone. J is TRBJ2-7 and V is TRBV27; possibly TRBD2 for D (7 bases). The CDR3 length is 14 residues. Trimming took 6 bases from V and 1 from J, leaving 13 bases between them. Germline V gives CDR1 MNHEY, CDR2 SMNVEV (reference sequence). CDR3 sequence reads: CASRPRGGSYEQYF. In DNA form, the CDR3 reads TGTGCCAGCAGGCCCAGGGGAGGGTCCTACGAGCAGTACTTC.

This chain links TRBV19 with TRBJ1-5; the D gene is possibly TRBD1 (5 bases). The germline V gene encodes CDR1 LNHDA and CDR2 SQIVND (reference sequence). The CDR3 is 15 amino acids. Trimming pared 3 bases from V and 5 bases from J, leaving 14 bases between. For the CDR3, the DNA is TGTGCCAGTAGTATTCTGGGGACGGAGGATCAGCCCCAGCATTTT. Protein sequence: CASSILGTEDQPQHF. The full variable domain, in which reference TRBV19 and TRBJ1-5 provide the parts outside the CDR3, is DGGITQSPKYLFRKEGQNVTLSCEQNLNHDAMYWYRQDPGQGLRLIYYSQIVNDFQKGDIAEGYSVSREKKESFPLTVTSAQKNPTAFYLCASSILGTEDQPQHFGDGTRLSIL.

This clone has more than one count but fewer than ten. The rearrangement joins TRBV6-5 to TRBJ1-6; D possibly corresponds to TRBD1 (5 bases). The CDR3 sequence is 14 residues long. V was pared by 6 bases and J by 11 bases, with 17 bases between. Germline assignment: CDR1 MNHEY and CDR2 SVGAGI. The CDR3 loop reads CASRGGTAWAPLHF. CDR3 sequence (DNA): TGTGCCAGCAGGGGAGGGACGGCCTGGGCACCCCTCCACTTT.

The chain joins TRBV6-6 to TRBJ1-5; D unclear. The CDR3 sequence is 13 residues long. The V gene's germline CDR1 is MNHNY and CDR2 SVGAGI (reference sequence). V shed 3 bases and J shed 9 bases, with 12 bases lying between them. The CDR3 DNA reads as TGTGCCAGCAGTTATTCCGGCGGAGCGCCCCAGCATTTT. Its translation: CASSYSGGAPQHF.

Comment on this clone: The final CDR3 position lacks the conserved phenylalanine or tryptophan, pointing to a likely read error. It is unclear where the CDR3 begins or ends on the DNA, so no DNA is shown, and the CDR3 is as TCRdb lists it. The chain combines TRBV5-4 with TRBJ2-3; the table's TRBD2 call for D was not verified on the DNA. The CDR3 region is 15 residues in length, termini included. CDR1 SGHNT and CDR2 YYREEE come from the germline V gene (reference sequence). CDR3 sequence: CASSSPETLATGGDL.

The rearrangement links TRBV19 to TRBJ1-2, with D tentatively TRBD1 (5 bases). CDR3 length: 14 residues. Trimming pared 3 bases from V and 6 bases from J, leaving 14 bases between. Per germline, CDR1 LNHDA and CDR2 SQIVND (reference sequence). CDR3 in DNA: TGTGCCAGTAGTATGTGGGGCAGGGAGGATGGCTACACCTTC. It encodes CASSMWGREDGYTF.

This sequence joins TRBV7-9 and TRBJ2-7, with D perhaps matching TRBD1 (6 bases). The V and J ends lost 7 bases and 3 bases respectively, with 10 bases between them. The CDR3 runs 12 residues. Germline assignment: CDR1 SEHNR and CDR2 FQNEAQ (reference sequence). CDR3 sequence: CASTPTGYEQYF. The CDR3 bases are TGTGCCAGCACCCCGACAGGCTACGAGCAGTACTTC. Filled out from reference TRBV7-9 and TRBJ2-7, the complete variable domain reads DTGVSQNPRHKITKRGQNVTFRCDPISEHNRLYWYRQTLGQGPEFLTYFQNEAQLEKSRLLSDRFSAERPKGSFSTLEIQRTEQGDSAMYLCASTPTGYEQYFGPGTRLTVT.